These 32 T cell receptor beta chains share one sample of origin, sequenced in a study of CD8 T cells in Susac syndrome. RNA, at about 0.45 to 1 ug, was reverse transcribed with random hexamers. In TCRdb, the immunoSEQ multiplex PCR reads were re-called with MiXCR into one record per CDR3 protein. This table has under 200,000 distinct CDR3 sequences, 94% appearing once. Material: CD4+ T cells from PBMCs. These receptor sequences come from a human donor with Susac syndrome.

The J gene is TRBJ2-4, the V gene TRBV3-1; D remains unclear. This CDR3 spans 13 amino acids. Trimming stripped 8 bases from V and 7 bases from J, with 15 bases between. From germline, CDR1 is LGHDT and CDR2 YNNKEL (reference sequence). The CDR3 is CASRQVADNIQYF. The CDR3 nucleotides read TGTGCCAGCCGGCAGGTGGCGGACAACATTCAGTACTTC.

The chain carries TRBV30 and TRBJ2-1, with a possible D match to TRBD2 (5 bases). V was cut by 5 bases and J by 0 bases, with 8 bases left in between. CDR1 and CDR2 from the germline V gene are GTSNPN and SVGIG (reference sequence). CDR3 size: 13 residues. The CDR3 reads CAWGLDSYNEQFF. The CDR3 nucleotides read TGTGCCTGGGGACTGGACTCCTACAATGAGCAGTTCTTC.

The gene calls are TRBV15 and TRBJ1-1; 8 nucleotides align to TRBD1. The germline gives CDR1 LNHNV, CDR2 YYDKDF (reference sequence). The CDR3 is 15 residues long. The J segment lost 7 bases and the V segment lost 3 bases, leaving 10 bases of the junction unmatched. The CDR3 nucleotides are TGTGCCACCAGCAGGGGTGGACAGGGTAGAAATGAAGCTTTCTTT. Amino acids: CATSRGGQGRNEAFF.

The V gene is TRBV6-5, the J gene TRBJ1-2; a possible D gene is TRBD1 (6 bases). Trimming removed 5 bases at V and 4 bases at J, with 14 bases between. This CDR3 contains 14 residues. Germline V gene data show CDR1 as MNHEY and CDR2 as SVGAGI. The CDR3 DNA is TGTGCCAGCAGTACCGCGGGACACTTCTATGGCTACACCTTC. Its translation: CASSTAGHFYGYTF.

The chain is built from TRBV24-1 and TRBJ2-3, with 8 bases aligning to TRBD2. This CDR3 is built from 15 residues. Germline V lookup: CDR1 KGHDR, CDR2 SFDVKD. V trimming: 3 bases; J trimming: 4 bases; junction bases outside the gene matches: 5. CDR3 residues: CATSDPQTSADTQYF. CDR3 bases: TGTGCCACCAGTGATCCCCAGACTAGCGCAGATACGCAGTATTTT.

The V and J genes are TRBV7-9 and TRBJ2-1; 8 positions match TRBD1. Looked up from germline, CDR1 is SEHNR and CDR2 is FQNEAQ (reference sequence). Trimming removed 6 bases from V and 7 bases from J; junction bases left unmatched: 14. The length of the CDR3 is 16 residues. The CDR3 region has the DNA TGTGCCAGCAGACTCATTGGGACAGGAGGGGGTAATGAGCAGTTCTTC. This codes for CASRLIGTGGGNEQFF.

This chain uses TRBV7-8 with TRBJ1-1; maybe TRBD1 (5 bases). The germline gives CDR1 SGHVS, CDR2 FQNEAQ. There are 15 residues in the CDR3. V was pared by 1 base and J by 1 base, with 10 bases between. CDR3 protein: CASSLGMTANTEAFF. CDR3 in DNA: TGTGCCAGCAGCTTAGGAATGACAGCGAACACTGAAGCTTTCTTT.

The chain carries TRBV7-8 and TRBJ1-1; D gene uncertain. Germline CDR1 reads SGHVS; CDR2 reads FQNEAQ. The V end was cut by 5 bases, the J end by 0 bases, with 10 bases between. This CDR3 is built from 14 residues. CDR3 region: CASSQDGMNTEAFF. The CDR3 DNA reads TGTGCCAGCAGCCAGGACGGGATGAACACTGAAGCTTTCTTT.

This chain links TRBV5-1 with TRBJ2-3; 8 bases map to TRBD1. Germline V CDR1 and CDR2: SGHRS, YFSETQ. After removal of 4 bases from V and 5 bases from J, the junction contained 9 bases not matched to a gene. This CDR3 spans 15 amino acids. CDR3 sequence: CASSTGQAEGDTQYF. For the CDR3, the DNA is TGCGCCAGCAGCACGGGACAGGCGGAGGGAGATACGCAGTATTTT.

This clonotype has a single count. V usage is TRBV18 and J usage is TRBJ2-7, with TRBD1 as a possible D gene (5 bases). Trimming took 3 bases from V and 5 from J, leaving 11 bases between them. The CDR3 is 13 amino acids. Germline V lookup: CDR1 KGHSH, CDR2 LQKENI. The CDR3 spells CASSPPSRDEQYF. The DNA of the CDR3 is TGTGCCAGCTCACCGCCTTCCAGGGACGAGCAGTACTTC. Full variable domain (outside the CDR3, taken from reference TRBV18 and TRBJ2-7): NAGVMQNPRHLVRRRGQEARLRCSPMKGHSHVYWYRQLPEEGLKFMVYLQKENIIDESGMPKERFSAEFPKEGPSILRIQQVVRGDSAAYFCASSPPSRDEQYFGPGTRLTVT.

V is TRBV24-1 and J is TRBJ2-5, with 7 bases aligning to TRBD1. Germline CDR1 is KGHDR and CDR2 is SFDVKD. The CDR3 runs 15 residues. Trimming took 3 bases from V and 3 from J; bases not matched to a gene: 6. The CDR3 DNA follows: TGTGCCACCAGTGATGGGGGACAGTCGGAAGAGACCCAGTACTTC. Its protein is CATSDGGQSEETQYF.

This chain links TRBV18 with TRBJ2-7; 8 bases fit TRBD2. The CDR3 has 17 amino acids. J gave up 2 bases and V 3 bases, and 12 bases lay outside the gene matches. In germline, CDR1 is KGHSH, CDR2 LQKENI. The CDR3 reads CASSPNRASGGTYEQYF. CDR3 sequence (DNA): TGTGCCAGCTCACCTAACAGGGCCAGCGGGGGAACCTACGAGCAGTACTTC.

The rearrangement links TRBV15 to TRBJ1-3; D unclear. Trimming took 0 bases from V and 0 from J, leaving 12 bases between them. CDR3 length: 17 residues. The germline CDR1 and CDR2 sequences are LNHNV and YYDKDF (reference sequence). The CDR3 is CATSRDVGHSSGNTIYF. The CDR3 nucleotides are TGTGCCACCAGCAGAGACGTCGGGCATAGCTCTGGAAACACCATATATTTT.

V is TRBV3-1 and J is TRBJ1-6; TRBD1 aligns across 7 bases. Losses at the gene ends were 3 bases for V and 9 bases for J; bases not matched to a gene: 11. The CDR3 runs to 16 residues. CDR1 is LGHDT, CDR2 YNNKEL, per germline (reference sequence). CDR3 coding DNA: TGTGCCAGCAGCCATGAGACAGGGAGAAGTAGTTCACCCCTCCACTTT. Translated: CASSHETGRSSSPLHF.

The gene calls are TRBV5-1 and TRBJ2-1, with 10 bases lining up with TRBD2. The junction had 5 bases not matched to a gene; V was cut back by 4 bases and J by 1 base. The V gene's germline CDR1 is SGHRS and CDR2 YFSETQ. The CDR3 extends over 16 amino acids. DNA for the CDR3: TGCGCCAGCAGCGGGAGCGGGGGGGCTTCCTACAATGAGCAGTTCTTC. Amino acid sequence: CASSGSGGASYNEQFF.

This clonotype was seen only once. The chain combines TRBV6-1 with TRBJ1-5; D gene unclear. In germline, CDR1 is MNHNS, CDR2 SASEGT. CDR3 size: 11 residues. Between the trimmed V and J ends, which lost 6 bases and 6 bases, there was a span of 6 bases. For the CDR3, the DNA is TGTGCCAGCAGCCAAAGTCAGCCCCAGCATTTT. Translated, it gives CASSQSQPQHF.

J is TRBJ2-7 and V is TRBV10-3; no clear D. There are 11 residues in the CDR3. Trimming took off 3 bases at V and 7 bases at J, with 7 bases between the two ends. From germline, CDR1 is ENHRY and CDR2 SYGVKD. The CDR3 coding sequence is TGTGCCATCAGTGAACAATGGGAGCAGTACTTC. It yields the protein CAISEQWEQYF.

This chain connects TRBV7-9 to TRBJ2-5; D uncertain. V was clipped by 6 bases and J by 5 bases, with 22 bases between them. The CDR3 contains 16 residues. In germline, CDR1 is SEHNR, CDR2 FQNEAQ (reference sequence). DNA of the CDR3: TGTGCCAGCAGGCCCGAAACTTCCATGAGAGCGGAGACCCAGTACTTC. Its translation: CASRPETSMRAETQYF.

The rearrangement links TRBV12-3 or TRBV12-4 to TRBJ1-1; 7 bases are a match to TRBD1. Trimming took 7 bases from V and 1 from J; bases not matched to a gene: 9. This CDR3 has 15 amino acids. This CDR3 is CASTPRGGPNTEAFF. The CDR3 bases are TGTGCCAGCACCCCCAGGGGGGGTCCGAACACTGAAGCTTTCTTT.

The CDR3 spells CATTYPRVRTGELFF. The DNA of the CDR3 is TGTGCCACCACCTACCCCAGGGTGCGCACCGGGGAGCTGTTTTTT. The chain couples TRBV24-1 to TRBJ2-2, with D maybe TRBD1 (5 bases). The CDR3 has 15 amino acids. Trimming took off 8 bases at V and 4 bases at J, with 16 bases between the two ends. The germline CDR1 and CDR2 sequences are KGHDR and SFDVKD.

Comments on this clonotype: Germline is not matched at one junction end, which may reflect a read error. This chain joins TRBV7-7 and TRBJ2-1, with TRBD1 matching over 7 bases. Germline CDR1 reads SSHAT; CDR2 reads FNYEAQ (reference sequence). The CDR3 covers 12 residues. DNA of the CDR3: TGTGCTAGCAGCTTAGAGACAGGGAGGCAGTTCTTC. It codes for CASSLETGRQFF.

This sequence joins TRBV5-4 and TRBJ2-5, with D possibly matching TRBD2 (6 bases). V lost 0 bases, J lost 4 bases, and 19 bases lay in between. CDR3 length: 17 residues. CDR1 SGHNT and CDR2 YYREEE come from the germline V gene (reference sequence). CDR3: CASSLGGSGDRGETQYF. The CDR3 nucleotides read TGTGCCAGCAGCTTGGGAGGTTCGGGGGACCGCGGAGAGACCCAGTACTTC.

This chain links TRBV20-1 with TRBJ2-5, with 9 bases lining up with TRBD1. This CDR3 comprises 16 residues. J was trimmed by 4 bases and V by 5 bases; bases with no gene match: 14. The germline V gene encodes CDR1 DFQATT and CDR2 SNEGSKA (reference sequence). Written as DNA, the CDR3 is TGCAGTGCTTTCCCAGTCCGGGACAGGGTTGGAGAGACCCAGTACTTC. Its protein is CSAFPVRDRVGETQYF.

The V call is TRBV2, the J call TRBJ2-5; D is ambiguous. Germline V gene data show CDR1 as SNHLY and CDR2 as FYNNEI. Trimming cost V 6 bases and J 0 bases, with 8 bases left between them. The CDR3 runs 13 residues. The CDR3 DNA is TGTGCCAGCAGGACCAGGTACCAAGAGACCCAGTACTTC. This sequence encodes CASRTRYQETQYF.

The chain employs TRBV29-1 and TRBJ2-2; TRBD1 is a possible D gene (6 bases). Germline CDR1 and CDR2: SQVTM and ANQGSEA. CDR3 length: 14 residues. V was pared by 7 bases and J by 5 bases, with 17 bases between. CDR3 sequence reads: CSGQVIQGTGELFF. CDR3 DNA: TGCAGCGGACAAGTAATACAGGGAACCGGGGAGCTGTTTTTT.

CDR3 protein: CASSAGTVPSTDTQYF. The CDR3 DNA reads as TGTGCCAGCAGCGCGGGGACGGTTCCTAGCACAGATACGCAGTATTTT. V gene TRBV9 combines with J gene TRBJ2-3; either TRBD1 or TRBD2 may supply D (5 bases each). V was pared by 3 bases and J by 0 bases, with 14 bases between. The CDR3 loop spans 16 amino acids. Germline lookup yields CDR1 SGDLS and CDR2 YYNGEE.

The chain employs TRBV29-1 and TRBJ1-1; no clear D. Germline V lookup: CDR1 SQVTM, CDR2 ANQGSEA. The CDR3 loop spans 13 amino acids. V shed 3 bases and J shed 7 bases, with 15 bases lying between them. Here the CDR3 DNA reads TGCAGCGTTGACTGGGGTGAGGCCGTTGAAGCTTTCTTT. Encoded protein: CSVDWGEAVEAFF.

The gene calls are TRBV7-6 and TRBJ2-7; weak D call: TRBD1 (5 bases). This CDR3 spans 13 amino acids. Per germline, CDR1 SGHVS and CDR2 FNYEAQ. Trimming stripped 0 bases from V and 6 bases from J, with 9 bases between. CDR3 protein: CASSLAEGAEQYF. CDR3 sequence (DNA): TGTGCCAGCAGCTTAGCTGAAGGGGCCGAGCAGTACTTC. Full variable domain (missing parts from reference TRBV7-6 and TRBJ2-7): GAGVSQSPRYKVTKRGQDVALRCDPISGHVSLYWYRQALGQGPEFLTYFNYEAQQDKSGLPNDRFSAERPEGSISTLTIQRTEQRDSAMYRCASSLAEGAEQYFGPGTRLTVT.

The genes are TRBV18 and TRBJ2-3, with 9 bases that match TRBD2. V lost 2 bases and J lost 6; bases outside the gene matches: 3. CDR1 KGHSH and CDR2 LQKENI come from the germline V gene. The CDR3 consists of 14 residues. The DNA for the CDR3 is TGTGCCAGCTCACCAAGCGGGGGGAGTGATACGCAGTATTTT. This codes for CASSPSGGSDTQYF.

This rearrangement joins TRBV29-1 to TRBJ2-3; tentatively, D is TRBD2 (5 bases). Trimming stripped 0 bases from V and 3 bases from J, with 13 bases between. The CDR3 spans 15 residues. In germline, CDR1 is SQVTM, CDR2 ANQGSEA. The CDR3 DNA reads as TGCAGCGTTGAAGAGCGGGCAGGTAAAACAGATACGCAGTATTTT. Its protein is CSVEERAGKTDTQYF.

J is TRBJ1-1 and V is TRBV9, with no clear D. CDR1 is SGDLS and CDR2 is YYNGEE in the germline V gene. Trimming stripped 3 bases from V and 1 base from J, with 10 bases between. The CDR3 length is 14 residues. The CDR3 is CASSAQVQNTEAFF. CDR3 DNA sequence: TGTGCCAGCAGCGCCCAGGTGCAGAACACTGAAGCTTTCTTT.

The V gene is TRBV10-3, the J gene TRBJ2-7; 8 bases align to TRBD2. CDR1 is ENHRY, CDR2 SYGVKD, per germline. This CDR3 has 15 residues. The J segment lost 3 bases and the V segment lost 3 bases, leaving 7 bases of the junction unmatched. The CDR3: CAISETSGGSYEQYF. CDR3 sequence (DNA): TGTGCCATCAGTGAAACCAGCGGGGGCAGCTACGAGCAGTACTTC.